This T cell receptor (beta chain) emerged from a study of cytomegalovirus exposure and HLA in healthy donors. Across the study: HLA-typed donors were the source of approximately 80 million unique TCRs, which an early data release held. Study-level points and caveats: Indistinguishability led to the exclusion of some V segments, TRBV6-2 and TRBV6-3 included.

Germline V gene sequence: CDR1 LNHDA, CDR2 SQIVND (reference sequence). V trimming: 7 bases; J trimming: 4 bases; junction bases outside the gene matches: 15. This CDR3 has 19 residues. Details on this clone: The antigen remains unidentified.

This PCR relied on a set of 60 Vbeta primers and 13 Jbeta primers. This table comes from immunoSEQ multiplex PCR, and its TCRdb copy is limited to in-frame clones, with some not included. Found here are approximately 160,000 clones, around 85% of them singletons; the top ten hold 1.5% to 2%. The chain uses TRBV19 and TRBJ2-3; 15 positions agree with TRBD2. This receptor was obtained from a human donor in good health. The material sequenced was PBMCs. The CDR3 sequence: CASNPGRTSGGESADTQYF. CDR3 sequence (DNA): TGTGCCAGTAACCCGGGACGGACTAGCGGGGGGGAAAGCGCAGATACGCAGTATTTT.